This T cell receptor beta chain emerged from a study of shared clonotypes between healthy human individuals. About the research overall: Three CD4 naive, three CD4 memory, two CD8 naive and one CD8 memory plate were used per donor. Points from the study as a whole: Generally, estimated richness proved larger in naive subsets than it did in memory subsets.

With respect to this clone: Its target is not known.

Terminally differentiated effector memory CD45RA+ cells were excluded from the naive CD8 cells, which were CD45RO-negative and positively selected for CCR7. At a deep level, the assay was run. Profiling relied on immunoSEQ multiplex PCR, and the TCRdb table lists in-frame clones only, not all of them. The data show about 2,200,000 clones, with 85% to 95% seen just once and 1.5% to 2% held by the top ten. Trimming removed 2 bases from V and 7 bases from J, with 17 bases in between. Germline loops: CDR1 MNHEY, CDR2 SMNVEV (reference sequence). This CDR3 contains 16 residues. The sample consisted of naive CD8+ T cells from PBMCs. This clonotype was obtained from a man aged 18 to 29 in good health. Some clones in this sample may be carry-over from other donors' samples. V usage is TRBV27 and J usage is TRBJ1-4, with TRBD1 as a possible D gene (5 bases). The CDR3 DNA reads as TGTGCCAGCAGTTTAGTCGGTCCAGGGATGGTTGAAAAACTGTTTTTT. Translated: CASSLVGPGMVEKLFF.